The rows below give T cell receptor beta chains drawn from one sample of a study of T-cell reconstitution after alpha-beta-depleted transplantation in children. TCRdb reprocessed the PCR reads via MiXCR and lists one record per CDR3 protein. The table has some 460,000 distinct CDR3 sequences, about 16% seen once; the top ten hold under 30%. This specimen consisted of PBMCs, mostly from graft donor cells, obtained 360 days after TCRalphabeta/CD19-depleted stem cell transplant. Receptors originate from a boy in the first two years of life who had a stem cell transplant for Wiskott-Aldrich syndrome, so the T cells may come from the graft donor. Each CDR3 is given with its conserved first and last residue. A D gene is named only where the DNA matches it firmly. For some rows the clone size is stated as once, few or many, or as a class when expanded; others skip it.

V gene	J gene	D gene	clone size	CDR3 DNA	CDR3 protein
TRBV20-1	TRBJ2-7	TRBD1	few	TGCAGTGCAAGGACAGGGACGCGGGGCGAGCAGTACTTC	CSARTGTRGEQYF
TRBV29-1	TRBJ2-3	TRBD2	-	TGCAGCGCTTTTAGCGGGAGAGTCGGTACGCAGTATTTT	CSAFSGRVGTQYF
TRBV20-1	TRBJ2-7	TRBD2	few	TGCAGTGCTTCTAGCGGGAGGGCGTACGAGCAGTACTTC	CSASSGRAYEQYF
TRBV7-2	TRBJ2-1	-	few	TGTGCCAGCAGCTTAGCTTTTCTGTTCGGGGAGCAGTTCTTC	CASSLAFLFGEQFF
TRBV5-1	TRBJ2-1	TRBD2	-	TGCGCCAGCAGCTTGGTTCTAGCGGGGTCATTCTCCTACAATGAGCAGTTCTTC	CASSLVLAGSFSYNEQFF
TRBV12-3/TRBV12-4	TRBJ1-2	-	-	TGTGCCAGCACCCAAACGGGGTTTAACTATGGCTACACCTTC	CASTQTGFNYGYTF
TRBV25-1	TRBJ2-1	TRBD2	few	TGTGCCAGCAGTGAATCGGGGACCGGGACTAGCGGGAGGTCCCTCAATGAGCAGTTCTTC	CASSESGTGTSGRSLNEQFF
TRBV4-1	TRBJ1-2	-	-	TGCGCCAGCAGCCTACATCCAACAGGGACCTATGGCTACACCTTC	CASSLHPTGTYGYTF
TRBV15	TRBJ2-7	-	-	TGTGCCACCAGCAGAGACCGCTACAGTGGGCAGTACTTC	CATSRDRYSGQYF
TRBV20-1	TRBJ2-3	-	-	TGCAGTGCTAGAGATACCGGGGGCAGCCTCACAGATACGCAGTATTTT	CSARDTGGSLTDTQYF
TRBV12-3/TRBV12-4	TRBJ2-1	-	few	TGTGCCAGCAGGCAGTACAATGAGCAGTTCTTC	CASRQYNEQFF
TRBV7-2	TRBJ2-1	-	few	TGTGCCAGCAGCTCAGCTAGCGTCTACAATGAGCAGTTCTTC	CASSSASVYNEQFF
TRBV7-2	TRBJ2-3	-	many	TGTGCCAGCATCAGGGCGGGTCTAGATACGCAGTATTTT	CASIRAGLDTQYF